This TCR beta chain was identified during a study of T-cell reconstitution after alpha-beta-depleted transplantation in children (dated by TCRdb to 2015 to 2016). With regard to the full study: Using TCR repertoire profiling, the study followed T-cell immune reconstitution in a quantitative way in children after TCRalphabeta/CD19-depleted allogeneic hematopoietic cell transplantation.

V loses 6 bases, J loses 3 bases, and the germline ends lie 11 bases apart. Sequences MNHNY (CDR1) and SVGAGI (CDR2) are obtained from the germline V gene (reference sequence). The CDR3 measures 13 amino acids from cysteine to phenylalanine. Only the CDR3 DNA is retained, 39 bases long and in frame from the first base. Comment on this clonotype: Its cognate antigen has yet to be identified. Base qualities are missing; no much larger clone stands one base away.

What this sample's treatment or condition label stands for: allogeneic hematopoietic cell transplantation with graft depleted of TCRalphabeta T cells and CD19 B cells. TCRalphabeta/CD19-depleted allogeneic hematopoietic cell grafts were given to the transplant recipients, all of whom were children. On the study overall, not on this receptor specifically: The frequencies of hyperexpanded clones fell over the following months, and after one year, T-cell counts and TCRbeta diversity were mostly attributed to newly produced T cells. The high TCRbeta diversity at day 60 in some patients was ascribed to recipient T cells and intrathymic progenitors that had survived conditioning. The apparently early recovery of alphabetaT-cell counts about two months after transplant reportedly depended on only several hundred rapidly expanded clones that came from non-depleted graft cells.

The library was made by PCR. Sequencing was carried out with an Illumina HiSeq 2500. TCR library preparation used molecular barcoding, with unique molecular identifiers applied to normalize quantification of the TCRbeta repertoire. TCRdb applied fastp at Q25 and MiXCR to the public reads, then kept only in-frame beta chains. Under each unique CDR3 protein, matching rows form one entry showing the most common genes and DNA. The sample yields hundreds of thousands of distinct CDR3 sequences; under 30% were counted once. Around an eighth of the sample comes from the top ten. This clonotype originated in a boy younger than two who had a stem cell transplant for acute myeloid leukemia, so the T cells may come from the graft donor. The chain links TRBV6-6 with TRBJ2-5, with TRBD1 perhaps the D gene, on 5 matching bases. This specimen was PBMCs, mostly from graft donor cells, taken 360 days after TCRalphabeta/CD19-depleted stem cell transplant. The CDR3 region has the sequence CASRDRPKETQYF. In nucleotide form, the sequence is TGTGCCAGCAGAGACAGACCTAAAGAGACCCAGTACTTC.